The rows below give T cell receptor beta chains drawn from one sample of a study of shared clonotypes between healthy human individuals. Sequencing was performed with immunoSEQ multiplex PCR; in TCRdb, only in-frame clones are kept and a portion is missing. This table holds approximately 2.3 million clones, approximately 95% found once. Source material: naive CD4+ T cells from PBMCs. These receptors all come from a young man in good health. Some clones in this sample may be carry-over from other donors' samples. The CDR3 runs from the conserved cysteine through the conserved F or W. The order of the fields is J gene, CDR3 length, V gene, D gene, clone size, CDR3 DNA, CDR3 protein. D genes are given only for firm matches. For some rows the clone size is stated as once, few or many, or as a class when expanded; others skip it.

j_gene: TRBJ2-7; len: 14; v_gene: TRBV7-3; d_gene: .; abundance: .; CDR3nt: TGTGCCAGCAGCTTAACGCCCATATCCTACGAGCAGTACTTC; CDR3aa: CASSLTPISYEQYF
j_gene: TRBJ2-7; len: 15; v_gene: TRBV27; d_gene: TRBD2; abundance: .; CDR3nt: TGTGCCAGCCGGAGGGACTACATGGCACCTTACGAGCAGTACTTC; CDR3aa: CASRRDYMAPYEQYF
j_gene: TRBJ2-3; len: 13; v_gene: TRBV11-2; d_gene: .; abundance: .; CDR3nt: TGTGCCAGCAGCTTAGAAAGGGGGACGGACAATGGATTT; CDR3aa: CASSLERGTDNGF
j_gene: TRBJ2-7; len: 16; v_gene: TRBV6-6; d_gene: .; abundance: once; CDR3nt: TGTGCCAGCAGTTATAGTGGGAGGCCCGGGTCCTACGAGCAGTACTTC; CDR3aa: CASSYSGRPGSYEQYF
j_gene: TRBJ2-3; len: 15; v_gene: TRBV27; d_gene: .; abundance: .; CDR3nt: TGTGCCAGCAGATTATTGGGAGTAAACACAGATACGCAGTATTTT; CDR3aa: CASRLLGVNTDTQYF
j_gene: TRBJ1-1; len: 13; v_gene: TRBV5-6; d_gene: .; abundance: .; CDR3nt: TGTGCCAGCAGCTTTTCAGGGTACACTGAAGCTTTCTTT; CDR3aa: CASSFSGYTEAFF
j_gene: TRBJ2-1; len: 14; v_gene: TRBV29-1; d_gene: TRBD1; abundance: .; CDR3nt: TGCAGCGTTGGACAGGGGAGAGGGTACAATGAGCAGTTCTTC; CDR3aa: CSVGQGRGYNEQFF
j_gene: TRBJ2-5; len: 14; v_gene: TRBV29-1; d_gene: TRBD2; abundance: .; CDR3nt: TGCAGCGTTGATCTGGCGGGAGATCAAGAGACCCAGTACTTC; CDR3aa: CSVDLAGDQETQYF
j_gene: TRBJ2-1; len: 12; v_gene: TRBV6-1; d_gene: .; abundance: .; CDR3nt: TGTGCCAGCAGTGAAGCAGGGCTTGGGCAGTTCTTC; CDR3aa: CASSEAGLGQFF
j_gene: TRBJ1-2; len: 16; v_gene: TRBV5-1; d_gene: .; abundance: .; CDR3nt: TGCGCCAGCAGCTTGGGAGGGACGAAAGCTAACTATGGCTACACCTTC; CDR3aa: CASSLGGTKANYGYTF
j_gene: TRBJ2-1; len: 13; v_gene: TRBV6-6; d_gene: .; abundance: once; CDR3nt: TGTGCCAGCAGTTTTCAGGGTAACAATGAGCAGTTCTTC; CDR3aa: CASSFQGNNEQFF
j_gene: TRBJ2-1; len: 13; v_gene: TRBV7-3; d_gene: .; abundance: once; CDR3nt: TGTGCCAGCAGCTTAGATCCGGGCTATGAGCAGTTCTTC; CDR3aa: CASSLDPGYEQFF
j_gene: TRBJ2-7; len: 12; v_gene: TRBV6-5; d_gene: .; abundance: .; CDR3nt: TGTGCCAGCAGCTCAACTAGCAGCGAGCAGTACTTC; CDR3aa: CASSSTSSEQYF
j_gene: TRBJ2-3; len: 14; v_gene: TRBV6-5; d_gene: .; abundance: once; CDR3nt: TGTGCCAGCAGTTACGGCGGTGGGGCAGATACGCAGTATTTT; CDR3aa: CASSYGGGADTQYF
j_gene: TRBJ2-7; len: 15; v_gene: TRBV6-1; d_gene: .; abundance: .; CDR3nt: TGTGCCAGCAGTGAAGCGGGAGGAGATCTATACGAGCAGTACTTC; CDR3aa: CASSEAGGDLYEQYF
j_gene: TRBJ2-3; len: 13; v_gene: TRBV5-1; d_gene: .; abundance: once; CDR3nt: TGCGCCAGCAGCTCCCCTAGGACAGATACGCAGTATTTT; CDR3aa: CASSSPRTDTQYF
j_gene: TRBJ1-3; len: 16; v_gene: TRBV6-6; d_gene: .; abundance: .; CDR3nt: TGTGCCAGCACCTCTAAGTTCCGGGACTCTGGAAACACCATATATTTT; CDR3aa: CASTSKFRDSGNTIYF
j_gene: TRBJ2-5; len: 13; v_gene: TRBV6-5; d_gene: TRBD2; abundance: .; CDR3nt: TGTGCCAGCAGTTTAGCGGGTGGGGGGGCCCAGTACTTC; CDR3aa: CASSLAGGGAQYF
j_gene: TRBJ1-2; len: 14; v_gene: TRBV15; d_gene: .; abundance: .; CDR3nt: TGTGCCACCAGCAGGGGGGCCCCTAACTATGGCTACACCTTC; CDR3aa: CATSRGAPNYGYTF
j_gene: TRBJ1-1; len: 12; v_gene: TRBV28; d_gene: .; abundance: once; CDR3nt: TGTGCCAGCAGTTTCTCCGTCACTGAAGCTTTCTTT; CDR3aa: CASSFSVTEAFF
j_gene: TRBJ1-1; len: 14; v_gene: TRBV5-1; d_gene: TRBD1; abundance: .; CDR3nt: TGCGCCAGCAGCCCGAGACAGGGAGGCACTGAAGCTTTCTTT; CDR3aa: CASSPRQGGTEAFF
j_gene: TRBJ1-2; len: 14; v_gene: TRBV28; d_gene: .; abundance: .; CDR3nt: TGTGCCAGCAGTTTCGGGCAGGGGAACTATGGCTACACCTTC; CDR3aa: CASSFGQGNYGYTF
j_gene: TRBJ1-5; len: 15; v_gene: TRBV28; d_gene: TRBD1; abundance: .; CDR3nt: TGTGCCAGCACCCCGGGACAGGGGATCAATCAGCCCCAGCATTTT; CDR3aa: CASTPGQGINQPQHF
j_gene: TRBJ1-5; len: 13; v_gene: TRBV4-1; d_gene: .; abundance: few; CDR3nt: TGCGCCAGCAGCCCCCTGGGGATCCAGCCCCAGCATTTT; CDR3aa: CASSPLGIQPQHF
j_gene: TRBJ2-5; len: 19; v_gene: TRBV19; d_gene: TRBD2; abundance: .; CDR3nt: TGTGCCAGTAGTATAGATCTCGGGACTAGCGGGAGATACCAAGAGACCCAGTACTTC; CDR3aa: CASSIDLGTSGRYQETQYF